The clone carrying this T cell receptor (beta chain) has only one observation. These data are taken from a study of blood T cells in healthy people across ages. About the research overall: With template switching, about one barcoded beta molecule was captured per two T cells.

A second about 6 to 12 cycle PCR used barcoded and J-beta primers. A single record per CDR3 protein comes from TCRdb applying MiXCR to the 5' RACE reads. This sample has under 700,000 distinct CDR3 sequences, with around 24% found just once. The CDR3 is 14 residues long. The V end lost 2 bases, the J end lost 1 base, and 8 bases lay between the germline ends. Germline CDR1 and CDR2: LGHNA and YSLEER. In addition, the sample was reused for a study of T cells of mothers and their children.

Sequences were obtained from blood. The rearrangement uses TRBV4-3 and TRBJ1-1; D gene uncertain. The sequence was obtained from a boy aged 10-17 years in good health. CDR3 coding DNA: TGCGCCAGCAGCCAACCTCATGGGAACACTGAAGCTTTCTTT. Translating it yields CASSQPHGNTEAFF.